This is a list of T cell receptor beta chains from one sample in a study of blood T cell repertoires in COVID-19. Profiling relied on immunoSEQ multiplex PCR, and the TCRdb table lists in-frame clones only, not all of them. Of under 200,000 clones detected, approximately 80% appear once; the ten largest clones hold approximately 3.7%. Sample: peripheral blood. Receptors were obtained from a woman aged 80 or older with acute or convalescent COVID-19. Each CDR3 is given with its conserved first and last residue. The order of the fields is V gene, D gene, J gene, CDR3 DNA, CDR3 protein. The D gene is left open where the match is weak.

TRBV7-9	TRBD2	TRBJ2-1	TGTGCCAGCAGCTTCATAGCGGGAGGGTTCAATGAGCAGTTCTTC	CASSFIAGGFNEQFF
TRBV5-1	-	TRBJ1-2	TGCGCCAGCAGCTTGGCCGGGGGGAATGGCTACACCTTC	CASSLAGGNGYTF
TRBV4-3	-	TRBJ1-5	TGCGCCAGCAGCCCCGGGCAGGGTACCAATCAGCCCCAGCATTTT	CASSPGQGTNQPQHF
TRBV6-1	-	TRBJ2-1	TGTGCCAGCAGTGAACAGCCGGAGGCCTGGGGGCAGTTCTTC	CASSEQPEAWGQFF
TRBV2	TRBD2	TRBJ2-5	TGTGCCAGCAGTCGAGGGTGGACTAGCGGGCAAGAGACCCAGTACTTC	CASSRGWTSGQETQYF
TRBV6-5	TRBD1	TRBJ1-2	TGTGCCAGTGGATCAAACCGGGACAGGGGGACTGGCTACACCTTC	CASGSNRDRGTGYTF
TRBV20-1	-	TRBJ1-4	TGCAGAGCAGTCGGGGGTGAAAAACTGTTTTTT	CRAVGGEKLFF
TRBV5-6	TRBD2	TRBJ2-3	TGTGCCAGCAGCCCACCACTAGCGGGAGGGAAAAAGGATACGCAGTATTTT	CASSPPLAGGKKDTQYF
TRBV2	-	TRBJ1-6	TGTGCCAGCAGTGGGAACAGGGACTCACCCCTCCACTTT	CASSGNRDSPLHF
TRBV10-3	TRBD2	TRBJ2-5	TGTGCCATCAGTGATAGAGGCGGGGGGGCGGAGACCCAGTACTTC	CAISDRGGGAETQYF
TRBV19	TRBD1	TRBJ1-1	TGTGCCAGTAGGGACCAAAACAGGGGGCCGGATGAAGCTTTCTTT	CASRDQNRGPDEAFF
TRBV7-9	-	TRBJ1-6	TGTGCCAGCAGCCTCCTCGTCGATTCACCCCTCCACTTT	CASSLLVDSPLHF
TRBV30	TRBD1	TRBJ1-1	TGTGCCTGGAGACAGGGGAGGAACACTGAAGCTTTCTTT	CAWRQGRNTEAFF
TRBV12-5	-	TRBJ1-4	TGTGCTAGTGGTTCCGCACAGGAGAATGAAAAACTGTTTTTT	CASGSAQENEKLFF
TRBV5-1	-	TRBJ2-5	TGCGCCAGCAGATATCAAGAGACCCAGTACTTC	CASRYQETQYF